This TCR beta chain was identified during a study of shared clonotypes between healthy human individuals. The germline V gene encodes CDR1 MNHEY and CDR2 SMNVEV (reference sequence). V dropped 6 bases and J dropped 8; count of bases not matched to a gene: 4. The CDR3 extends over 12 amino acids. Positive CCR7 selection of CD45RO-negative cells yielded the naive CD8 cells, and terminally differentiated effector memory CD45RA+ cells were excluded. Method: immunoSEQ multiplex PCR; TCRdb's copy keeps in-frame clones and lacks some. Of some 630,000 clones listed, 96% were seen once; the top ten hold about 0.11%.

The specimen was naive CD8+ T cells sorted from blood. The J gene is TRBJ1-5, the V gene TRBV27; TRBD1 agrees at 7 bases. This clonotype was sampled from a woman aged 30 to 39 in good health. The DNA of the CDR3 is TGTGCCAGCAGACAGGGGTTGGAGCCCCAGCATTTT. The encoded protein is CASRQGLEPQHF.